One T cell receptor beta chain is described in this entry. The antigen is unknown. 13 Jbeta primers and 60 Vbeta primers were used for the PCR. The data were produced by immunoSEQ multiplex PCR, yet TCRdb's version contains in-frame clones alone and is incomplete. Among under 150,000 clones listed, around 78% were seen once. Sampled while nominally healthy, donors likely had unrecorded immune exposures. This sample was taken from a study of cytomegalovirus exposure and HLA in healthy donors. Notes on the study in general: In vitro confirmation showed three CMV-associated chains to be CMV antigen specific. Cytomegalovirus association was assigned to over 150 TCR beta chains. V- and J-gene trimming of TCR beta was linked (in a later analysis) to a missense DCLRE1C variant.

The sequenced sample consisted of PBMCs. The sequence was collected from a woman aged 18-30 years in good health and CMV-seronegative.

The CDR3 sequence: CASSLGPRLAINEQFF. CDR3 sequence (DNA): TGTGCCAGCAGCTTAGGGCCGCGACTAGCTATAAATGAGCAGTTCTTC. V and J are TRBV7-7 and TRBJ2-1; 7 bases align to TRBD2. Germline V gene sequence: CDR1 SSHAT, CDR2 FNYEAQ (reference sequence). V gave up 1 base and J gave up 7 bases; unmatched junction bases: 10. This CDR3 comprises 16 residues. Combining the CDR3 with reference TRBV7-7 and TRBJ2-1 gives the whole variable domain GAGVSQSPRYKVTKRGQDVTLRCDPISSHATLYWYQQALGQGPEFLTYFNYEAQPDKSGLPSDRFSAERPEGSISTLTIQRTEQRDSAMYRCASSLGPRLAINEQFFGPGTRLTVL.